What follows are 11 T cell receptor beta chains derived from one specimen sequenced in a study of graft-versus-host responses after intestinal transplantation. The repertoire was sequenced with immunoSEQ multiplex PCR; TCRdb's copy has only in-frame clones and lacks some. The sample contains tens of thousands of clones, about 89% of which appear only once. The specimen was PBMCs, collected 300 to 320 days after intestinal transplant. These receptor sequences come from a human patient who received an intestinal transplant, so some T cells may come from the graft donor.

Remarks on this clone: Mismatch with germline at one junction end may stem from a read error. The V and J genes are TRBV28 and TRBJ2-3, with 10 bases lining up with TRBD2. This CDR3 has 15 amino acids. CDR1 and CDR2 from the germline V gene are MDHEN and SYDVKM. In DNA form, the CDR3 reads TGTGCCAGCACCGATAGCGGGAGGCTGACGGATACGCGGTATTTT. Translation: CASTDSGRLTDTRYF.

V usage is TRBV6-5 and J usage is TRBJ2-7; D remains unclear. CDR3 length equals 13 residues. In germline, CDR1 is MNHEY, CDR2 SVGAGI. Trimming removed 7 bases at V and 6 bases at J, with 16 bases between. CDR3 loop: CASNRLFTREQYF. The CDR3 DNA sequence: TGTGCCAGCAACCGCCTCTTTACCCGCGAGCAGTACTTC.

The chain couples TRBV11-2 to TRBJ2-7; D remains unclear. V lost 3 bases and J lost 5, with 11 bases in between. This CDR3 contains 13 residues. CDR1 SGHAT and CDR2 FQNNGV come from the germline V gene. The CDR3 spells CASSFRRVDEQYF. CDR3 DNA sequence: TGTGCCAGCAGCTTTCGTCGAGTGGACGAGCAGTACTTC.

The chain is built from TRBV18 and TRBJ2-7, with D perhaps assigned TRBD1 or TRBD2 (5 bases each). Germline CDR1 KGHSH, CDR2 LQKENI. The CDR3 covers 15 residues. V was shortened by 2 bases and J by 3 bases, with 14 bases between the two germline ends. CDR3 nucleotides: TGTGCCAGCTCACCAGCCGGGGCAGGGTACTACGAGCAGTACTTC. Its translation: CASSPAGAGYYEQYF.

This clone was picked up a small number of times. CDR3 bases: TGTGCCAGCAGTGGGGACTCCTACGAGCAGTACTTC. This gives the protein CASSGDSYEQYF. The V gene is TRBV25-1, the J gene TRBJ2-7, with D unresolved. The germline V and J ends were trimmed by 4 bases and 0 bases, with 4 bases remaining between them. Per germline, CDR1 MGHDK and CDR2 SYGVNS. The CDR3 has 12 amino acids.

The chain combines TRBV25-1 with TRBJ2-3, with TRBD1 matching 8 bases. In germline, CDR1 is MGHDK, CDR2 SYGVNS. Trimming cost V 5 bases and J 0 bases; bases outside gene matches: 10. The CDR3 has 17 residues. CDR3 DNA sequence: TGTGCCAGCAGTCCCCCCGAATGGACAGGGAGCACAGATACGCAGTATTTT. Translation gives CASSPPEWTGSTDTQYF.

The chain uses TRBV5-1 and TRBJ2-5; no clear D. Germline CDR1 is SGHRS and CDR2 is YFSETQ. V lost 2 bases and J lost 4, with 12 bases in between. The CDR3 is 14 amino acids. Written as DNA, the CDR3 is TGCGCCAGCAGCTTCTCCCGGAGAGGAGAGACCCAGTACTTC. As protein: CASSFSRRGETQYF.

The chain joins TRBV6-5 to TRBJ1-4; a possible D gene is TRBD1 (5 bases). The length of the CDR3 is 16 residues. Trimming cost V 1 base and J 8 bases, with 17 bases left between them. Germline CDR1 is MNHEY and CDR2 is SVGAGI. The CDR3 is CASSYFGNGAGEKLFF. CDR3 bases: TGTGCCAGCAGTTACTTCGGAAACGGGGCCGGGGAAAAACTGTTTTTT.

The genes are TRBV4-1 and TRBJ2-7; D gene unclear. The CDR3 contains 16 residues. Germline V lookup: CDR1 MGHRA, CDR2 YSYEKL. V was shortened by 4 bases and J by 5 bases, with 21 bases between the two germline ends. CDR3 sequence reads: CASSPTEGIKGHEQYF. CDR3 DNA sequence: TGCGCCAGCAGCCCCACGGAAGGGATTAAAGGCCACGAGCAGTACTTC.

V gene TRBV5-5 combines with J gene TRBJ1-1; D is unresolved. This CDR3 has 14 residues. The germline V gene encodes CDR1 SGHKS and CDR2 YYEKEE (reference sequence). V lost 0 bases and J lost 7, with 13 bases in between. In nucleotides, the CDR3 is TGTGCCAGCAGCTTGGGGGCGCCTCGGGATGAAGCTTTCTTT. Translated, it gives CASSLGAPRDEAFF.

Concerning this clone: Mismatch with germline at one junction end may stem from a read error. This CDR3 is also generated by other DNA sequences in the sample. The CDR3 loop is CASSTFPGTSASEQFF. The CDR3 region has the DNA TGCGCCAGCAGTACCTTCCCCGGGACTAGCGCTAGTGAGCAGTTCTTC. The rearrangement joins TRBV6-4 to TRBJ2-1; 10 nucleotides align to TRBD2. Germline V gene lookup returns CDR1 MRHNA and CDR2 SNTAGT. The CDR3 contains 16 residues.